The entry below describes one T cell receptor (beta chain). Its target is unknown. The sample comes from a study of T cell repertoires in cytomegalovirus infection. Study information: Selected CMV epitopes included recently identified HLA-C-restricted ones as well as well-studied HLA-B-restricted ones. Public TCR beta signatures marked donors with CMV infection and the matching HLA.

Trimming took off 1 base at V and 1 base at J, with 17 bases between the two ends. Germline loops: CDR1 DFQATT, CDR2 SNEGSKA (reference sequence). The length of the CDR3 is 18 residues. Whole-study results and caveats: There were HLA-C-restricted CMV-specific TCR beta clonotypes dominating the ex vivo response.

In TCRdb, the reads were re-called with MiXCR into one record per CDR3 protein. The sample includes more than 35,000 distinct CDR3 sequences, around half of them seen just once. This receptor was obtained from a human donor in good health (CMV status not recorded). Some clones in this sample may be carry-over from other donors' samples. The chain employs TRBV20-1 and TRBJ2-6; the D gene is possibly TRBD2 (6 bases). The source material was CD8+ T cells from cultured PBMCs, sampled from culture after CMV antigen stimulation. The CDR3 loop reads CSARGGVAVESGANVLTF. The CDR3 DNA follows: TGCAGTGCTAGAGGAGGAGTAGCGGTGGAATCTGGGGCCAACGTCCTGACTTTC.